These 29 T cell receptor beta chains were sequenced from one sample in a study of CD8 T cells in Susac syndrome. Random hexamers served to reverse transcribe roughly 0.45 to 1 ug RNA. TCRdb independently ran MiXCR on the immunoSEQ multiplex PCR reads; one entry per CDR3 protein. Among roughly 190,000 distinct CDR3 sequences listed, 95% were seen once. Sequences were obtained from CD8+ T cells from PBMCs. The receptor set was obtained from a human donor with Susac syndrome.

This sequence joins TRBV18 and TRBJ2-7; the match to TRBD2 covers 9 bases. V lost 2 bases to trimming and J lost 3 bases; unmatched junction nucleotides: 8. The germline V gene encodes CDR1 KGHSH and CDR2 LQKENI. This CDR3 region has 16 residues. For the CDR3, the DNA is TGTGCCAGCTCACCAGACCTTAGCGGGGGTGTCTACGAGCAGTACTTC. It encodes CASSPDLSGGVYEQYF.

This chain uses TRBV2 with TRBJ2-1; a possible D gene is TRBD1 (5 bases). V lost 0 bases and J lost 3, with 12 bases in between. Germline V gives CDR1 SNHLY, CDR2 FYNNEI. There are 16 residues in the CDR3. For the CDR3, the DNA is TGTGCCAGCAGTGAAGCCTATGGACAAATCTACAATGAGCAGTTCTTC. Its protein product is CASSEAYGQIYNEQFF.

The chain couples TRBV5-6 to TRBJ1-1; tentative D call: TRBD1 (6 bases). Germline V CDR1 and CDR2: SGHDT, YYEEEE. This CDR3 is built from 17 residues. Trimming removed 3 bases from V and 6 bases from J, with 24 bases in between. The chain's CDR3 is CASSSGLAGALDSEAFF. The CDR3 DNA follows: TGTGCCAGCAGCTCGGGACTTGCGGGGGCTCTAGACTCTGAAGCTTTCTTT.

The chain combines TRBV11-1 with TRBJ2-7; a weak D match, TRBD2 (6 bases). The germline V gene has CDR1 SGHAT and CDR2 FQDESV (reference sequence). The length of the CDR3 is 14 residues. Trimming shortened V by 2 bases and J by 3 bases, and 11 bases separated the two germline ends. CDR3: CASSLRSGYYEQYF. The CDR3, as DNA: TGTGCCAGCAGCTTACGTAGCGGATACTACGAGCAGTACTTC.

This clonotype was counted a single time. CDR3 nucleotide sequence: TGTGCCAGCAGTGTGGTACTAGCGGGCCAAGAGACCCAGTACTTC. Its protein product is CASSVVLAGQETQYF. V usage is TRBV2 and J usage is TRBJ2-5, with TRBD2 matching over 9 bases. This CDR3 is built from 15 residues. The V gene end was trimmed by 4 bases and the J gene end by 1 base; junction bases not matched to a gene: 4. Germline-derived CDR1 and CDR2 are SNHLY and FYNNEI.

DNA of the CDR3: TGTGCCAGCAGTGAAGCTGTACCGAGTAATGAAAAACTGTTTTTT. Amino acid sequence: CASSEAVPSNEKLFF. The chain recombines TRBV2 with TRBJ1-4; unclear D gene. Germline CDR1 SNHLY, CDR2 FYNNEI. The length of the CDR3 is 15 residues. V was pared by 0 bases and J by 4 bases, with 9 bases between.

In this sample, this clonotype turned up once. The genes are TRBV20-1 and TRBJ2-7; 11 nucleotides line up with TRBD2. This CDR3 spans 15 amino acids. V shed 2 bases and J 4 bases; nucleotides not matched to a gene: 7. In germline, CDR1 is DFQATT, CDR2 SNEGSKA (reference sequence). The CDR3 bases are TGCAGTGCTAGACTCGGCCTAGCGGGGGGATACGAGCAGTACTTC. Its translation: CSARLGLAGGYEQYF.

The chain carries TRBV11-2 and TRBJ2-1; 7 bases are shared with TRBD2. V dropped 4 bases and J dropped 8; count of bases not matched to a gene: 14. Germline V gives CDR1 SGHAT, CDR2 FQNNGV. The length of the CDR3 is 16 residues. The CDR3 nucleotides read TGTGCCAGCAGCTCGGAGACTAGCCCCGTGTGGGATGAGCAGTTCTTC. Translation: CASSSETSPVWDEQFF.

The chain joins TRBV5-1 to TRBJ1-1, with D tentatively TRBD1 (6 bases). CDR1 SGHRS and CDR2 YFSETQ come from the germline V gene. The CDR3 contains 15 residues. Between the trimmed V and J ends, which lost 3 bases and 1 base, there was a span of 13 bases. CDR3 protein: CASSSATGGNTEAFF. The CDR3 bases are TGCGCCAGCAGCTCGGCGACAGGTGGGAACACTGAAGCTTTCTTT.

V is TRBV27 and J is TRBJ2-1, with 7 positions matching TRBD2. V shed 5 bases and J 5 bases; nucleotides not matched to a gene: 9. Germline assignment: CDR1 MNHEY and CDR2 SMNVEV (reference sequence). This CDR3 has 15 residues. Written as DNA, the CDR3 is TGTGCCAGCAGTCCTTTGGGGACTACAAACAATGAGCAGTTCTTC. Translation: CASSPLGTTNNEQFF.

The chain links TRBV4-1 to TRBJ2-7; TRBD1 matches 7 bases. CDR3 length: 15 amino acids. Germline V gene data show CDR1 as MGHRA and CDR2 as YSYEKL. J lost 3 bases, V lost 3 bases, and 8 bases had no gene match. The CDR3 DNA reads TGCGCCAGCAGCCAGGTGACGGGACAGTACTACGAGCAGTACTTC. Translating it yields CASSQVTGQYYEQYF.

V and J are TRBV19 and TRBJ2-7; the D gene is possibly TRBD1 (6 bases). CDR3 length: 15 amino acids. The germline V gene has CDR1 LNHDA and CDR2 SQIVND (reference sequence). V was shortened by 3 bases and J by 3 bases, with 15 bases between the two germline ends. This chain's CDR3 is CASSIRTEHIYEQYF. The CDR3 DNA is TGTGCCAGTAGTATCAGGACAGAACATATCTACGAGCAGTACTTC.

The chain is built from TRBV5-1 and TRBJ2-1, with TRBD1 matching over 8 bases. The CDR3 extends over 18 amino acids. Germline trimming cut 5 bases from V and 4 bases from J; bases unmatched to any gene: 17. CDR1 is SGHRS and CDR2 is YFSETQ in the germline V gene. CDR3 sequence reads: CASRSGKRGQVDYNEQFF. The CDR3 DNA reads TGCGCCAGCAGATCGGGGAAGAGGGGACAGGTCGATTACAATGAGCAGTTCTTC.

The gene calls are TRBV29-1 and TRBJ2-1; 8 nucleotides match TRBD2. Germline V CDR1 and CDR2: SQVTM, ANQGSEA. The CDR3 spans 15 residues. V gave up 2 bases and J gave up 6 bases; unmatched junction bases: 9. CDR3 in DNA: TGCAGCGTTGAATTTTGGGCGGGAGGCCGCAATGAGCAGTTCTTC. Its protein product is CSVEFWAGGRNEQFF.

CDR3: CAWTVNSPLHF. The CDR3 bases are TGTGCCTGGACGGTGAATTCACCCCTCCACTTT. V is TRBV30 and J is TRBJ1-6; no clear D gene. This CDR3 region has 11 residues. Trimming removed 4 bases from V and 7 bases from J, with 5 bases in between. Germline V gives CDR1 GTSNPN, CDR2 SVGIG (reference sequence).

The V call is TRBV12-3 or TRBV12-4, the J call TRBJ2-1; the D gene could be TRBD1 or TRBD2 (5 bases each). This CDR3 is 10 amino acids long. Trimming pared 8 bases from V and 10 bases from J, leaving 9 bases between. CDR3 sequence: CASGWDEQFF. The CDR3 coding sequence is TGTGCCAGCGGCTGGGACGAGCAGTTCTTC.

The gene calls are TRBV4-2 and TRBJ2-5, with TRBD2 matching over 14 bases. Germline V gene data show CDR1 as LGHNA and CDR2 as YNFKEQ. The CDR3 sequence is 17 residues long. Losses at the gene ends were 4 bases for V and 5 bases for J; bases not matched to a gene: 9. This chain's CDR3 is CASSPMTSGGARETQYF. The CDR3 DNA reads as TGTGCCAGCAGCCCAATGACTAGCGGGGGGGCCAGGGAGACCCAGTACTTC.

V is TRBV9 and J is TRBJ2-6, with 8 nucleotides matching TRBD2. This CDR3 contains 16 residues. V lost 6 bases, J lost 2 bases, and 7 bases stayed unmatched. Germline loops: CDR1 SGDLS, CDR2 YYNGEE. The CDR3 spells CASNQAGVTGANVLTF. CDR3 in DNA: TGTGCCAGCAACCAAGCGGGAGTTACTGGGGCCAACGTCCTGACTTTC.

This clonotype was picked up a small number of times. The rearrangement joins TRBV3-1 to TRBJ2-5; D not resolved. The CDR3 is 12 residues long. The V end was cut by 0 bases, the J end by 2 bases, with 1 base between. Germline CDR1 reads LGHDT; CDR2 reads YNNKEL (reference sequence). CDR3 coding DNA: TGTGCCAGCAGCCAAGATCAAGAGACCCAGTACTTC. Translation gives CASSQDQETQYF.

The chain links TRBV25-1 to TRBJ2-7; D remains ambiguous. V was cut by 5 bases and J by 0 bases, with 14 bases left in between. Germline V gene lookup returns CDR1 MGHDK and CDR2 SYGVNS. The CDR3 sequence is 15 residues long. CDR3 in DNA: TGTGCCAGCAGTCCTCGGTACGGAAACTCCTACGAGCAGTACTTC. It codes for CASSPRYGNSYEQYF.

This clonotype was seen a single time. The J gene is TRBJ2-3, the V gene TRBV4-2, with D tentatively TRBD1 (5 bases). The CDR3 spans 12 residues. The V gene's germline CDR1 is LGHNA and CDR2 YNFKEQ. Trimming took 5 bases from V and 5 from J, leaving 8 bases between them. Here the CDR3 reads CASSEGVDTQYF. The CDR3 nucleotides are TGTGCCAGCAGCGAAGGGGTAGATACGCAGTATTTT.

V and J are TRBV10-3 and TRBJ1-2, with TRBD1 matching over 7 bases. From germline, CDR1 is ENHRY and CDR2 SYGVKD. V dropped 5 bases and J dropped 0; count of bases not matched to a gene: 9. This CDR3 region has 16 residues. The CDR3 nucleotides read TGTGCCATCAGTCGTGCCGGGACAGCTGCTAACTATGGCTACACCTTC. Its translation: CAISRAGTAANYGYTF.

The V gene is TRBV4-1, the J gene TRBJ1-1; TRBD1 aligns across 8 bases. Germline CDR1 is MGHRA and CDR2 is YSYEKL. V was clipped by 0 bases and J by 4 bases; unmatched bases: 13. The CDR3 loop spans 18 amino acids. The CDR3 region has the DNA TGCGCCAGCAGCCAAGAGGGGTTTGCGCAGGGGGCTTTCACTGAAGCTTTCTTT. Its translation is CASSQEGFAQGAFTEAFF.

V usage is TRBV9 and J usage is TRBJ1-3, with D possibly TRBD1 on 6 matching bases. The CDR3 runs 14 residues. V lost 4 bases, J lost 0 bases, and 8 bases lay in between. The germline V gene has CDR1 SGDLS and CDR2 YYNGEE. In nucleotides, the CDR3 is TGTGCCAGCAGCACAGGGAGCTCTGGAAACACCATATATTTT. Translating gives CASSTGSSGNTIYF.

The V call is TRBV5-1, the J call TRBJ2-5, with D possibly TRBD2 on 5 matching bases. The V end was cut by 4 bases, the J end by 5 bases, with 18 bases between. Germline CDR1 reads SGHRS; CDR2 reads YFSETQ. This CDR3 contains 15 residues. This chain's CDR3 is CASSPSKRVEETQYF. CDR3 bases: TGCGCCAGCAGCCCAAGCAAGAGGGTGGAGGAGACCCAGTACTTC.

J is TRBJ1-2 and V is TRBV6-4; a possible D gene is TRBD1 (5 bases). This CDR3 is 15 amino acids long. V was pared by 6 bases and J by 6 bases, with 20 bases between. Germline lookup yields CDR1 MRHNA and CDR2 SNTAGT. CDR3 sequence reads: CASRGSREGCHGYTF. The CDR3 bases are TGTGCCAGCAGAGGATCCAGGGAGGGGTGTCATGGCTACACCTTC.

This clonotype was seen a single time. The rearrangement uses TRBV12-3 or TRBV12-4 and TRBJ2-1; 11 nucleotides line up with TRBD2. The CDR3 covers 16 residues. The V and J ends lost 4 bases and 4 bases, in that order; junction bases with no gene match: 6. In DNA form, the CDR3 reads TGTGCCAGCAGTTCCTCGACTAGCGGGGTGTACAATGAGCAGTTCTTC. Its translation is CASSSSTSGVYNEQFF.

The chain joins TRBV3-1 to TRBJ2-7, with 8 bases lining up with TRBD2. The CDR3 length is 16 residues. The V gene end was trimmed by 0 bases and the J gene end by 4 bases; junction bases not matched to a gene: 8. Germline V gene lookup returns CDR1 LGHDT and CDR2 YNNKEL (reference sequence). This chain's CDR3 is CASSQDRLAGRYEQYF. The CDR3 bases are TGTGCCAGCAGCCAAGATCGGCTAGCGGGTAGATACGAGCAGTACTTC.

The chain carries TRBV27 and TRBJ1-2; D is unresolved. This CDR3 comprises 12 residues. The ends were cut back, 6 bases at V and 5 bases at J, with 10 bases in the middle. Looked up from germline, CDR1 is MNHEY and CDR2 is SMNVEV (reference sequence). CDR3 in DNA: TGTGCCAGCAGAGGAGGGATGTATGGCTACACCTTC. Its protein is CASRGGMYGYTF.